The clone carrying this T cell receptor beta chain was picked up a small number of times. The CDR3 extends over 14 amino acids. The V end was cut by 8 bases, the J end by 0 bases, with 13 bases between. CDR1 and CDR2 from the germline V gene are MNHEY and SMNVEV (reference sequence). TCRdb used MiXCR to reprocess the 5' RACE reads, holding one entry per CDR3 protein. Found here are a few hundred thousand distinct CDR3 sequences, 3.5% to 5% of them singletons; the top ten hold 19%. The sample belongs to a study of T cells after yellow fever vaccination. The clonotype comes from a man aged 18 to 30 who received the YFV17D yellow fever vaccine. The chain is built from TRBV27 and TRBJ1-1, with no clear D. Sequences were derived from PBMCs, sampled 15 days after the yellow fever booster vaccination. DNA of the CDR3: TGTGCCAGCTCGAACGGACTGTTGAACACTGAAGCTTTCTTT. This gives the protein CASSNGLLNTEAFF.